The clone carrying this T cell receptor (beta chain) has just a few counts. The antigen is not known. Individual cDNA molecules received unique molecular identifiers during library preparation. TCRdb reprocessed the 5' RACE reads with MiXCR, giving one entry per CDR3 protein. This sample carries some 57,000 distinct CDR3 sequences, around 10% of them seen once, and the ten largest clones take around 3.6%. These data originate in a study of early T cells in non-severe SARS-CoV-2 infection. Study context: Bulk RNA taken from unsorted whole blood was sequenced, leaving chains unpaired. Study-wide results and limits: Lookups in VDJdb leaned toward anti-spike CD8 responses and missed private and CD4 specificities.

CDR1 is SEHNR, CDR2 FQNEAQ, per germline (reference sequence). Trimming stripped 2 bases from V and 4 bases from J, with 8 bases between. This CDR3 region has 13 residues. This TCR was sampled from an adult who was a healthcare worker with PCR-confirmed SARS-CoV-2 infection or an uninfected control (not recorded which). V is TRBV7-9 and J is TRBJ1-1; D gene unclear. Sequencing was performed on whole blood, taken at baseline. This chain's CDR3 is CASSLREITEAFF. The CDR3 bases are TGTGCCAGCAGCTTACGGGAGATCACTGAAGCTTTCTTT.